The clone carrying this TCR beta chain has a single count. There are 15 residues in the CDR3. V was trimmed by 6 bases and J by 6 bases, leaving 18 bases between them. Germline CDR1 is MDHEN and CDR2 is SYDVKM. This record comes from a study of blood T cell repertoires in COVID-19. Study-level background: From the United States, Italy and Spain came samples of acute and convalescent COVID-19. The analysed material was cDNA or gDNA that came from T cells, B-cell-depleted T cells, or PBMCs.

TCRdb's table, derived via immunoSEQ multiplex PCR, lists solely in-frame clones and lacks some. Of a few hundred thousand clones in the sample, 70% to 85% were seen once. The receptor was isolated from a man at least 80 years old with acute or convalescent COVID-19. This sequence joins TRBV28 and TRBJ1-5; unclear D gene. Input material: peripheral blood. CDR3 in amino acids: CASSPREGLSQPQHF. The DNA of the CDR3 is TGTGCCAGCAGCCCGCGTGAGGGTCTAAGTCAGCCCCAGCATTTT.